The 17 T cell receptor beta chains in this list originate from one sample, sequenced in a study of T cell responses to AZD1222 COVID-19 vaccine. Sequenced by immunoSEQ multiplex PCR; TCRdb stores in-frame clones only, minus some. This sample carries around 78,000 clones, roughly 87% of them seen once, and the ten largest clones take over 20%. Source: peripheral blood, taken on day 0 of AZD1222 vaccination. These receptors were taken from an adult in good health.

V gene TRBV24-1 combines with J gene TRBJ2-1; 8 bases align to TRBD2. Losses at the gene ends were 4 bases for V and 8 bases for J; bases not matched to a gene: 9. CDR3 length: 15 residues. Per the germline V gene, CDR1 is KGHDR and CDR2 is SFDVKD. The CDR3 DNA sequence: TGTGCCACCAGTGACAACGGGAGGGGTCAGGATGAGCAGTTCTTC. It yields the protein CATSDNGRGQDEQFF.

The chain employs TRBV10-2 and TRBJ1-2, with D unclear. V lost 0 bases, J lost 8 bases, and 10 bases lay in between. CDR1 and CDR2 from the germline V gene are WSHSY and SAAADI. The CDR3 runs to 13 residues. The CDR3 DNA sequence: TGCGCCAGCAGTGAGTCGAAGGTTCGGGGCTACACCTTC. Its translation: CASSESKVRGYTF.

The CDR3 spells CASSAAGTGGRNTEAFF. For the CDR3, the DNA is TGTGCCAGCTCAGCAGCCGGGACAGGGGGCCGGAACACTGAAGCTTTCTTT. The rearrangement links TRBV18 to TRBJ1-1; 12 bases match TRBD1. J was trimmed by 1 base and V by 5 bases; bases with no gene match: 8. CDR3 length equals 17 residues. Germline V gives CDR1 KGHSH, CDR2 LQKENI.

V and J are TRBV5-6 and TRBJ2-5; 7 nucleotides line up with TRBD2. Germline assignment: CDR1 SGHDT and CDR2 YYEEEE. The CDR3 covers 14 residues. After removal of 2 bases from V and 5 bases from J, the junction contained 6 bases not matched to a gene. The CDR3: CASSFAGAGETQYF. The CDR3 bases are TGTGCCAGCAGCTTCGCTGGAGCGGGGGAGACCCAGTACTTC.

V gene TRBV19 combines with J gene TRBJ1-3; the match to TRBD1 covers 7 bases. This CDR3 comprises 17 residues. V was clipped by 8 bases and J by 4 bases; unmatched bases: 17. Germline V gene data show CDR1 as LNHDA and CDR2 as SQIVND (reference sequence). CDR3 sequence: CASSNRGIISGGNTIYF. The DNA for the CDR3 is TGTGCCAGTTCTAACAGGGGCATAATCTCTGGCGGAAACACCATATATTTT. Filled out from reference TRBV19 and TRBJ1-3, the complete variable domain reads DGGITQSPKYLFRKEGQNVTLSCEQNLNHDAMYWYRQDPGQGLRLIYYSQIVNDFQKGDIAEGYSVSREKKESFPLTVTSAQKNPTAFYLCASSNRGIISGGNTIYFGEGSWLTVV.

V is TRBV9 and J is TRBJ2-1; 11 bases agree with TRBD2. CDR3 length: 15 residues. Germline CDR1 is SGDLS and CDR2 is YYNGEE. The junction had 5 bases not matched to a gene; V was cut back by 4 bases and J by 5 bases. The CDR3 region is CASSLAGGQDNEQFF. CDR3 DNA: TGTGCCAGCAGCCTAGCGGGAGGACAGGACAATGAGCAGTTCTTC.

The chain uses TRBV18 and TRBJ2-3; D gene uncertain. V shed 8 bases and J shed 7 bases, with 16 bases lying between them. The CDR3 extends over 13 amino acids. Per germline, CDR1 KGHSH and CDR2 LQKENI. CDR3 loop: CASLTRGGHTQYF. As DNA, the CDR3 is TGTGCCAGCCTCACGCGAGGTGGGCATACGCAGTATTTT. Looking up the rest from reference TRBV18 and TRBJ2-3 gives the full variable domain: NAGVMQNPRHLVRRRGQEARLRCSPMKGHSHVYWYRQLPEEGLKFMVYLQKENIIDESGMPKERFSAEFPKEGPSILRIQQVVRGDSAAYFCASLTRGGHTQYFGPGTRLTVL.

V and J are TRBV20-1 and TRBJ2-3, with a weak D call TRBD2 (6 bases). V was clipped by 3 bases and J by 3 bases, with 22 bases between them. CDR1 is DFQATT, CDR2 SNEGSKA, per germline (reference sequence). This CDR3 has 17 amino acids. CDR3 amino acids: CSASALSGLSTTDTQYF. The CDR3 region has the DNA TGCAGTGCTAGTGCTCTCTCGGGACTCTCTACAACAGATACGCAGTATTTT.

The CDR3 reads CAIGRLAGGPGELFF. The CDR3, as DNA: TGTGCCATTGGGAGGCTAGCGGGAGGGCCCGGGGAGCTGTTTTTT. The chain recombines TRBV27 with TRBJ2-2; 12 bases are shared with TRBD2. Germline V gene sequence: CDR1 MNHEY, CDR2 SMNVEV (reference sequence). The J segment lost 6 bases and the V segment lost 10 bases, leaving 9 bases of the junction unmatched. The CDR3 length is 15 residues.

This chain links TRBV7-2 with TRBJ1-1; D possibly corresponds to TRBD1 (6 bases). Germline V CDR1 and CDR2: SGHTA, FQGNSA. The CDR3 has 14 amino acids. Trimming pared 2 bases from V and 5 bases from J, leaving 12 bases between. The CDR3, as DNA: TGTGCCAGCAGCTTATACCAGGGGAAGACTGAAGCTTTCTTT. This codes for CASSLYQGKTEAFF.

The rearrangement joins TRBV27 to TRBJ2-2, with TRBD1 as a possible D gene (7 bases). Germline-derived CDR1 and CDR2 are MNHEY and SMNVEV (reference sequence). Trimming took off 5 bases at V and 5 bases at J, with 18 bases between the two ends. This CDR3 has 16 residues. CDR3 amino acids: CASSIRTGGDTGELFF. The CDR3 region has the DNA TGTGCCAGCAGTATTCGGACAGGCGGGGATACCGGGGAGCTGTTTTTT.

The chain links TRBV24-1 to TRBJ1-2; no clear D. The CDR3 has 13 amino acids. The V end was cut by 5 bases, the J end by 6 bases, with 12 bases between. The germline gives CDR1 KGHDR, CDR2 SFDVKD. The CDR3 sequence is CATSVTNSDGYTF. CDR3 bases: TGTGCCACCAGTGTTACGAACAGCGATGGCTACACCTTC.

V is TRBV2 and J is TRBJ2-5; 7 bases map to TRBD2. This CDR3 region has 16 residues. Trimming at V came to 5 bases and at J to 4 bases, leaving 13 bases not matched to a gene. Germline values: CDR1 SNHLY, CDR2 FYNNEI. CDR3 in DNA: TGTGCCAGCAGTCCCTCGGGGAGGGCCCCCCCAGAGACCCAGTACTTC. Translating gives CASSPSGRAPPETQYF.

This clone has just a few counts. In DNA, the CDR3 is TGCGCCAGCAGCTCTGAGGGACAGGGAGAAGCTTTCTTT. Amino acid sequence: CASSSEGQGEAFF. The V and J genes are TRBV5-1 and TRBJ1-1, with TRBD1 identical over 9 bases. With 3 bases clipped from V and 8 bases from J, the junction kept 5 bases outside the gene matches. CDR1 and CDR2 (germline): SGHRS, YFSETQ. The CDR3 totals 13 residues.

The rearrangement joins TRBV11-2 to TRBJ1-1; D gene ambiguous. The CDR3 consists of 14 residues. Trimming took 3 bases from V and 4 from J, leaving 12 bases between them. Per the germline V gene, CDR1 is SGHAT and CDR2 is FQNNGV. Written as DNA, the CDR3 is TGTGCCAGCAGCTTGGACCCTGCGAGCACTGAAGCTTTCTTT. Translating gives CASSLDPASTEAFF.

V gene TRBV12-3 or TRBV12-4 combines with J gene TRBJ1-2, with D hard to call. Trimming cost V 2 bases and J 0 bases, with 4 bases left between them. This CDR3 comprises 13 residues. CDR3 sequence reads: CASSLHSNYGYTF. The DNA for the CDR3 is TGTGCCAGCAGTTTACACTCTAACTATGGCTACACCTTC.

This CDR3 reads CASSQLRDLATNEKLFF. The CDR3 DNA sequence: TGTGCCAGCAGCCAACTCCGGGACCTCGCAACTAATGAAAAACTGTTTTTT. The chain links TRBV27 to TRBJ1-4, with D tentatively TRBD1 (5 bases). V gave up 6 bases and J gave up 0 bases, with 17 bases separating them. CDR3 length: 17 residues. CDR1 MNHEY and CDR2 SMNVEV come from the germline V gene (reference sequence).